This TCR beta chain was recovered during a study of T cell changes during pregnancy in multiple sclerosis (dated by TCRdb to about 2019). Looking at the study overall: The study examined how the T cell repertoire changed over the course of pregnancy in women with multiple sclerosis.

In regard to this clone: Its recognized antigen is unknown. Base qualities are not provided; no much larger clone lies one nucleotide away.

Taken from the germline V gene, the CDR1 and CDR2 loops are MDHEN and SYDVKM. Trimming removed 2 bases from V and 9 bases from J; the gene matches leave 23 bases unexplained. From the cysteine through the phenylalanine, the CDR3 covers 20 amino acids. The kept DNA is CDR3 alone, 60 bases in frame from the first base. The library was built by means of the immunoSEQ multiplex PCR assay. This immuneACCESS table, as held by TCRdb, lists in-frame sequences with V and J called but not all clones. Of the missing ones, under half trace to an unresolved V gene in checked studies; the others have no known cause. The sample yields approximately 40,000 clones; about 90% were counted once. The leading ten clones occupy around 5% of the sample.

The chain was built from TRBV28 and TRBJ2-1; TRBD2 lines up with 9 middle nucleotides. This clonotype was sampled from a female donor in good health, enrolled as a control in a pregnancy study. This material consisted of peripheral blood, taken in the first trimester of pregnancy. The CDR3 protein sequence reads: CASSLSVGQIAGVPPFEQFF. In nucleotide form, the sequence is TGTGCCAGCAGTTTAAGTGTTGGGCAGATAGCGGGAGTTCCCCCTTTTGAGCAGTTCTTC.